This TCR beta chain derives from a study of blood T cells in healthy people across ages. Overall study findings and caveats: Strong correlation was found linking TCR beta diversity to naive T cell percentage.

The CDR3 consists of 15 residues. V lost 1 base, J lost 10 bases, and 7 bases stayed unmatched. From germline, CDR1 is LGHDT and CDR2 YNNKEL (reference sequence). This clonotype was observed a few times. Its antigen is as yet unknown. Donors ranged from about 6 to 95 years old and were healthy Caucasians in Russia. The study isolated at least 7 million PBMCs from each sample. The use of a sample-barcoded 5' primer and a J-beta primer mix characterized a second PCR of about 7 to 12 cycles. A 12-random-nucleotide template-switch adaptor tagged each cDNA molecule. Each CDR3 protein is one row after TCRdb ran MiXCR on the 5' RACE reads. The data show about 680,000 distinct CDR3 sequences, around half seen once.

This chain joins TRBV3-1 and TRBJ2-1, with 10 bases fitting TRBD2. Sequencing was done on a sample of blood. This receptor was taken from a woman in her sixties or seventies in good health. The CDR3 loop is CASSQAASGRVEQFF. The CDR3 DNA reads as TGTGCCAGCAGCCAAGCGGCTAGCGGGAGAGTGGAGCAGTTCTTC.